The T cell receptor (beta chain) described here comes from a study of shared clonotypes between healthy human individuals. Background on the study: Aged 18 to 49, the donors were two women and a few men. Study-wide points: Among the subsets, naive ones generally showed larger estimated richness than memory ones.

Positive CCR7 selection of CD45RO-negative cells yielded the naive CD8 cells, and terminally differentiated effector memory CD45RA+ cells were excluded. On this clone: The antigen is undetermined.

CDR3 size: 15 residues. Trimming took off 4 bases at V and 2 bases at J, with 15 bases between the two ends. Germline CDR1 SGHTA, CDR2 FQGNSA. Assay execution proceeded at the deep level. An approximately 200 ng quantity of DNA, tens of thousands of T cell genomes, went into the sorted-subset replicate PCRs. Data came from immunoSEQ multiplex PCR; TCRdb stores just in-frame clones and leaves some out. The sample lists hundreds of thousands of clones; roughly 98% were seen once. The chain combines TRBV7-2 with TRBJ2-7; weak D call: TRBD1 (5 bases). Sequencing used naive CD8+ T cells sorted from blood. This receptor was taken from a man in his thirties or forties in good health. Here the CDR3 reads CASSSYLGAPYEQYF. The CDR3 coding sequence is TGTGCCAGCAGCTCCTACCTTGGGGCACCCTACGAGCAGTACTTC.